This TCR beta chain was captured by sequencing in a study of cytomegalovirus exposure and HLA in healthy donors. Study-level results: Accurate prediction of most subjects' HLA-A and HLA-B alleles from TCR beta sequences was reported. A later analysis revealed that TCR association rates differed between HLA loci, peaking at DRB1 and bottoming out at HLA-C. Common viral pathogens (according to a later analysis) appeared linked to several of the most significant clusters.

In regard to this clone: Its antigen remains unidentified.

Use of 60 Vbeta and 13 Jbeta primers characterized the PCR. Per the original data handling: There were 70 million to 95 million unique TCR beta chains by a later count, and approximately 10 million of them were shared. Here immunoSEQ multiplex PCR was the method, and the copy in TCRdb shows in-frame clones only, minus some. That table supplies the V and J calls and clone size; D and trimming were determined from the DNA. Its clone listing holds 190,000 or so clones. The sequenced sample was PBMCs. The clonotype originates from a boy younger than 18 in good health and CMV-seronegative.

DNA of the CDR3: TGTGCCAGCAGTGAAGGGGTAGCGGGGGCCACAGATACGCAGTATTTT. It is translated as CASSEGVAGATDTQYF. V gene TRBV6-1 combines with J gene TRBJ2-3; 9 bases line up with TRBD2. The germline V gene has CDR1 MNHNS and CDR2 SASEGT. The trim removed 1 base at V and 2 bases at J, leaving 4 bases unmatched. This CDR3 comprises 16 residues.